These 17 T cell receptor beta chains originate from one sample sequenced in a study of T cell repertoires in cytomegalovirus infection. TCRdb independently ran MiXCR on the reads; one entry per CDR3 protein. The sample includes around 450,000 distinct CDR3 sequences, 25% to 40% seen only once; the top ten take roughly 15%. The sample comprised PBMCs. These receptors originate from a human donor in good health (CMV status not recorded). Some clones in this sample may be carry-over from other donors' samples.

This clonotype appeared many times. The V gene is TRBV7-2, the J gene TRBJ1-2; TRBD1 is a possible D gene (5 bases). The CDR3 has 15 residues. Germline lookup yields CDR1 SGHTA and CDR2 FQGNSA. Trimming cost V 5 bases and J 4 bases, with 17 bases left between them. Here the CDR3 DNA reads TGTGCCAGCAGCCCTCTCGGGGCTGAGGGCTATGGCTACACCTTC. Translating it yields CASSPLGAEGYGYTF.

The gene calls are TRBV15 and TRBJ1-6; no firm D call. The germline V gene has CDR1 LNHNV and CDR2 YYDKDF (reference sequence). The CDR3 is 17 residues long. V lost 1 base and J 10 bases, leaving 20 bases between the germline ends. The CDR3 region has the DNA TGTGCCACCAGCAGAGGGGGAGGGCCCCTAGGGCGCTCACCCCTCCACTTT. Its translation is CATSRGGGPLGRSPLHF.

In this sample, this clonotype turned up many times. The V gene is TRBV6-6, the J gene TRBJ1-2; unclear D gene. The CDR3 length is 13 residues. With 3 bases removed from V and 7 bases from J, the gap between germline ends came to 12 bases. CDR1 and CDR2 from the germline V gene are MNHNY and SVGAGI (reference sequence). CDR3 region: CASSYPRQAGYTF. CDR3 DNA sequence: TGTGCCAGCAGTTATCCACGGCAGGCTGGCTACACCTTC.

Many counts were recorded for this clonotype. This chain joins TRBV7-2 and TRBJ2-3, with D possibly being TRBD1 (5 bases). Deletions cut 0 bases from V and 0 bases from J, with 7 bases between. CDR3 length: 15 amino acids. Germline CDR1 is SGHTA and CDR2 is FQGNSA. CDR3 nucleotides: TGTGCCAGCAGCTTAGCCAGGGTGAGCACAGATACGCAGTATTTT. It is translated as CASSLARVSTDTQYF.

This clonotype was counted between two and nine times. The chain carries TRBV4-2 and TRBJ1-5; D uncertain. The CDR3 extends over 17 amino acids. Germline CDR1 and CDR2: LGHNA and YNFKEQ. The V end was cut by 0 bases, the J end by 2 bases, with 14 bases between. The CDR3 sequence is CASSQDITYGGNQPQHF. The CDR3 DNA reads as TGTGCCAGCAGCCAAGATATAACTTACGGAGGCAATCAGCCCCAGCATTTT.

This clonotype came up many times. The chain combines TRBV7-2 with TRBJ1-2, with D unresolved. The germline V gene has CDR1 SGHTA and CDR2 FQGNSA. The CDR3 runs to 13 residues. V was shortened by 5 bases and J by 4 bases, with 11 bases between the two germline ends. The DNA for the CDR3 is TGTGCCAGCAGCAAGGATAGGATCTATGGCTACACCTTC. Amino acids: CASSKDRIYGYTF.

This clonotype appeared a few times. The rearrangement links TRBV20-1 to TRBJ1-5, with 9 positions matching TRBD1. Trimming at V came to 4 bases and at J to 6 bases, leaving 1 base not matched to a gene. The CDR3 has 12 amino acids. CDR1 and CDR2 (germline): DFQATT, SNEGSKA (reference sequence). CDR3 loop: CSAIQGAQPQHF. The CDR3 coding sequence is TGCAGTGCTATACAGGGGGCTCAGCCCCAGCATTTT.

At least ten counts were recorded for this clonotype. This chain joins TRBV7-2 and TRBJ2-7; D is possibly TRBD1 (6 bases). CDR3 length equals 16 residues. The V end was cut by 1 base, the J end by 2 bases, with 15 bases between. Per the germline V gene, CDR1 is SGHTA and CDR2 is FQGNSA. Here the CDR3 reads CASSLVSGAGPYEQYF. CDR3 nucleotides: TGTGCCAGCAGCTTAGTATCAGGGGCCGGCCCCTACGAGCAGTACTTC.

In its sample, this clonotype was seen once. This chain links TRBV24-1 with TRBJ2-1; 10 bases agree with TRBD2. CDR1 is KGHDR and CDR2 is SFDVKD in the germline V gene. J lost 2 bases, V lost 3 bases, and 6 bases had no gene match. This CDR3 has 17 amino acids. The CDR3 reads CATSDPTSGEAYNEQFF. The CDR3 DNA reads as TGTGCCACCAGTGATCCCACTAGCGGGGAGGCCTACAATGAGCAGTTCTTC.

Of note for this clonotype: This clone may be a read error of a much larger clone one base away. The chain uses TRBV7-3 and TRBJ1-2; 9 bases line up with TRBD1. Germline lookup yields CDR1 SGHTA and CDR2 FQGTGA. The CDR3 consists of 14 residues. CDR3 sequence reads: CASSSDTGGYVYTF. In DNA, the CDR3 is TGTGCCAGCAGCTCCGATACAGGGGGCTATGTCTACACCTTC.

The chain has TRBV7-9 and TRBJ1-1; TRBD1 aligns across 8 bases. The CDR3 is made up of 14 amino acids. Trimming removed 0 bases from V and 3 bases from J; junction bases left unmatched: 0. Germline-derived CDR1 and CDR2 are SEHNR and FQNEAQ (reference sequence). The CDR3 DNA reads TGTGCCAGCAGCTTAGCCAGGGGGCACACTGAAGCTTTCTTT. This encodes CASSLARGHTEAFF.

The DNA of the CDR3 is TGTGCCAGCAGCTGGACCGTGGGCGCAGATACGCAGTATTTT. This codes for CASSWTVGADTQYF. The chain is built from TRBV9 and TRBJ2-3; no firm D call. The germline V and J ends were trimmed by 4 bases and 4 bases, with 13 bases remaining between them. The CDR3 totals 14 residues. The germline V gene encodes CDR1 SGDLS and CDR2 YYNGEE.

Concerning this clonotype: As the CDR3 is not closed by the conserved phenylalanine or tryptophan, this likely results from a read error. V is TRBV10-3 and J is TRBJ1-5; D gene ambiguous. V shed 0 bases and J shed 7 bases, with 13 bases lying between them. In germline, CDR1 is ENHRY, CDR2 SYGVKD. This CDR3 contains 15 residues. The CDR3 region is CAISESAGPLQPQHL. For the CDR3, the DNA is TGTGCCATCAGTGAGTCGGCAGGACCTTTGCAGCCCCAGCATTTG.

V is TRBV4-1 and J is TRBJ2-2; TRBD2 agrees at 15 bases. This CDR3 region has 20 residues. CDR1 is MGHRA, CDR2 YSYEKL, per germline. Trimming took 3 bases from V and 3 from J; bases not matched to a gene: 11. The CDR3 DNA reads as TGCGCCAGCAGCCAGCCCCCGGGACTAGCGGGGGGAGTTGACACCGGGGAGCTGTTTTTT. This translates into CASSQPPGLAGGVDTGELFF.

This clonotype was seen ten or more times. The V gene is TRBV7-2, the J gene TRBJ2-2, with 13 bases identical to TRBD2. After removal of 1 base from V and 5 bases from J, the junction contained 10 bases not matched to a gene. CDR3 length: 19 residues. Germline lookup yields CDR1 SGHTA and CDR2 FQGNSA. DNA of the CDR3: TGTGCCAGCAGCTTAGGGGCACTAGCGGGGGGGCCGTGGACCGGGGAGCTGTTTTTT. This encodes CASSLGALAGGPWTGELFF. Combining the CDR3 with reference TRBV7-2 and TRBJ2-2 gives the whole variable domain GAGVSQSPSNKVTEKGKDVELRCDPISGHTALYWYRQSLGQGLEFLIYFQGNSAPDKSGLPSDRFSAERTGGSVSTLTIQRTQQEDSAVYLCASSLGALAGGPWTGELFFGEGSRLTVL.

This clonotype was seen repeatedly, ten times or more. The chain uses TRBV14 and TRBJ1-1, with no clear D. Trimming took 1 base from V and 3 from J, leaving 12 bases between them. This CDR3 is 15 amino acids long. Germline loops: CDR1 SGHDN, CDR2 FVKESK. In DNA form, the CDR3 reads TGTGCCAGCAGCCAAGTCTGGCCGGAGGACACTGAAGCTTTCTTT. Translated: CASSQVWPEDTEAFF.

The chain links TRBV3-1 to TRBJ1-1; D is unresolved. Germline-derived CDR1 and CDR2 are LGHDT and YNNKEL (reference sequence). The CDR3 contains 13 residues. V was cut by 1 base and J by 7 bases, with 10 bases left in between. The CDR3, as DNA: TGTGCCAGCAGCCAAGGGCGGAAAAATGAAGCTTTCTTT. Translated: CASSQGRKNEAFF.